This TCR beta chain was identified during a study of CD8 T cells in Susac syndrome. Reverse transcription of roughly 0.45 to 1 ug RNA was performed with random hexamers. One entry per CDR3 protein results from TCRdb running MiXCR on the immunoSEQ multiplex PCR reads. This sample has about 300,000 distinct CDR3 sequences, with roughly 90% found just once. Sequencing of TCR beta was performed on blood CD8+ and CD4+ T cells. V lost 6 bases and J lost 7, with 7 bases in between. The CDR3 totals 10 residues. CDR1 is LGHNT and CDR2 is FRNRAP in the germline V gene. The receptor was isolated from a human donor with multiple sclerosis. The sample comprised CD8+ T cells from PBMCs. J is TRBJ2-7 and V is TRBV12-5; D gene unclear. This chain's CDR3 is CASGTGEQYF. CDR3 in DNA: TGTGCTAGTGGCACTGGGGAGCAGTACTTC.